The 21 T cell receptor beta chains below come from one sample, sequenced in a study of blood T cell repertoires in COVID-19. Assay: immunoSEQ multiplex PCR; the TCRdb copy retains only in-frame clones and omits some. The sample shows 150,000 to 200,000 clones, 60% to 80% of them seen only once. Sequenced input: peripheral blood. Receptors were obtained from a man between 65 and 79 years old with acute or convalescent COVID-19.

The chain has TRBV3-1 (or the pseudogene TRBV3-2) and TRBJ2-3; 7 bases align to TRBD2. The trim removed 0 bases at V and 3 bases at J, leaving 9 bases unmatched. The CDR3 covers 17 residues. In germline, CDR1 is LGHDT, CDR2 YNNKEL (reference sequence). CDR3 region: CASSQDLSSGRTDTQYF. CDR3 in DNA: TGTGCCAGCAGCCAAGATCTTTCTAGCGGTAGAACAGATACGCAGTATTTT.

The chain joins TRBV29-1 to TRBJ1-2, with D hard to call. Looked up from germline, CDR1 is SQVTM and CDR2 is ANQGSEA. V gave up 6 bases and J gave up 6 bases, with 11 bases separating them. There are 11 residues in the CDR3. The CDR3 DNA follows: TGCAGCGTGGGCAGCCTTAATGGCTACACCTTC. Its protein is CSVGSLNGYTF.

This chain links TRBV6-5 with TRBJ1-2; 9 nucleotides agree with TRBD1. In germline, CDR1 is MNHEY, CDR2 SVGAGI. V trimming: 8 bases; J trimming: 8 bases; junction bases outside the gene matches: 9. The CDR3 length is 13 residues. CDR3 nucleotide sequence: TGTGCCAGCCCAGACAGGGGGACAGGGGGCTACACCTTC. Encoded protein: CASPDRGTGGYTF.

The chain uses TRBV29-1 and TRBJ1-1, with D possibly TRBD1 on 6 matching bases. The CDR3 contains 12 residues. Germline lookup yields CDR1 SQVTM and CDR2 ANQGSEA. Trimming removed 7 bases at V and 5 bases at J, with 14 bases between. The CDR3 DNA reads TGCAGCGCCGGTGGGGGCGTGACTGAAGCTTTCTTT. Its protein is CSAGGGVTEAFF.

The chain recombines TRBV3-1 (or the pseudogene TRBV3-2) with TRBJ1-4, with 8 bases that match TRBD1. The germline CDR1 and CDR2 sequences are LGHDT and YNNKEL (reference sequence). The CDR3 length is 15 residues. J was trimmed by 7 bases and V by 3 bases; bases with no gene match: 7. The CDR3 loop is CASSHRQGSIEKLFF. In nucleotides, the CDR3 is TGTGCCAGCAGCCACCGACAGGGGAGCATTGAAAAACTGTTTTTT.

The V gene is TRBV15, the J gene TRBJ2-2, with D maybe TRBD1 (6 bases). The CDR3 has 14 residues. Trimming took 0 bases from V and 6 from J, leaving 8 bases between them. CDR1 and CDR2 from the germline V gene are LNHNV and YYDKDF (reference sequence). The CDR3 here is CATSRDEGAGELFF. CDR3 nucleotide sequence: TGTGCCACCAGCAGAGATGAGGGGGCCGGGGAGCTGTTTTTT.

This chain connects TRBV28 to TRBJ1-5; 8 bases agree with TRBD1. The V gene end was trimmed by 2 bases and the J gene end by 4 bases; junction bases not matched to a gene: 4. CDR1 is MDHEN and CDR2 is SYDVKM in the germline V gene. The CDR3 spans 15 residues. The CDR3: CASSLRQGWNQPQHF. The CDR3, as DNA: TGTGCCAGCAGTTTACGACAGGGGTGGAATCAGCCCCAGCATTTT.

V gene TRBV6-5 combines with J gene TRBJ1-4; a weak D match, TRBD1 (5 bases). This CDR3 contains 13 residues. Trimming shortened V by 6 bases and J by 5 bases, and 10 bases separated the two germline ends. The germline V gene has CDR1 MNHEY and CDR2 SVGAGI. The CDR3 loop is CASSRTQNEKLFF. The CDR3 coding sequence is TGTGCCAGCAGCCGGACACAGAATGAAAAACTGTTTTTT.

The V gene is TRBV5-1, the J gene TRBJ1-1, with D possibly TRBD1 on 6 matching bases. Germline loops: CDR1 SGHRS, CDR2 YFSETQ. The CDR3 spans 15 residues. With 4 bases removed from V and 4 bases from J, the gap between germline ends came to 17 bases. The CDR3 is CASSSSGTTATEAFF. The DNA for the CDR3 is TGCGCCAGCAGCAGCTCCGGGACAACGGCCACTGAAGCTTTCTTT.

The chain joins TRBV30 to TRBJ1-5; possibly TRBD1 for D (5 bases). CDR1 and CDR2 (germline): GTSNPN, SVGIG (reference sequence). V lost 4 bases and J lost 3, with 16 bases in between. The CDR3 contains 15 residues. CDR3 bases: TGTGCCTGGAATCGCCCGGGGGTTAACAATCAGCCCCAGCATTTT. This encodes CAWNRPGVNNQPQHF.

This clone occurred a few times. This chain links TRBV19 with TRBJ2-3; TRBD2 matches at 10 bases. After removal of 3 bases from V and 4 bases from J, the junction contained 7 bases not matched to a gene. Germline V gene sequence: CDR1 LNHDA, CDR2 SQIVND (reference sequence). The CDR3 totals 16 residues. CDR3 nucleotides: TGTGCCAGTAGTATCCAGCGGGGGGGCAGGCCAGATACGCAGTATTTT. This codes for CASSIQRGGRPDTQYF.

This clone was recorded only once. The chain uses TRBV5-8 and TRBJ1-5; D perhaps matches TRBD1 (6 bases). V was shortened by 2 bases and J by 6 bases, with 18 bases between the two germline ends. Looked up from germline, CDR1 is SGHTS and CDR2 is YDEGEE. CDR3 length: 16 residues. The CDR3 sequence is CASSLLPGHLGQPQHF. The CDR3 coding sequence is TGTGCCAGCAGCTTACTACCGGGACACCTTGGTCAGCCCCAGCATTTT.

The CDR3 coding sequence is TGTGCCAGCAGCCCTCCCTCCGAGACTATAGATACCTACAATGAGCAGTTCTTC. Encoded protein: CASSPPSETIDTYNEQFF. This chain connects TRBV3-1 (or the pseudogene TRBV3-2) to TRBJ2-1, with a weak D call TRBD2 (5 bases). V lost 4 bases and J 2 bases, leaving 21 bases between the germline ends. The CDR3 covers 18 residues. Germline assignment: CDR1 LGHDT and CDR2 YNNKEL (reference sequence).

The V and J genes are TRBV5-1 and TRBJ2-2; D gene unclear. Germline lookup yields CDR1 SGHRS and CDR2 YFSETQ. This CDR3 is 14 amino acids long. V was shortened by 0 bases and J by 4 bases, with 7 bases between the two germline ends. The CDR3 loop is CASSLEQPTGELFF. In nucleotides, the CDR3 is TGCGCCAGCAGCTTGGAACAGCCCACCGGGGAGCTGTTTTTT.

The chain carries TRBV19 and TRBJ2-5; the match to TRBD1 covers 7 bases. V shed 9 bases, J shed 2 bases, and the junction held 6 bases outside the gene matches. CDR1 and CDR2 from the germline V gene are LNHDA and SQIVND (reference sequence). The CDR3 contains 13 residues. CDR3 DNA: TGTGCCAGAGCCGGGACAGAACAAGAGACCCAGTACTTC. Protein: CARAGTEQETQYF.

This chain uses TRBV5-5 with TRBJ1-5; D is unclear. The V gene's germline CDR1 is SGHKS and CDR2 YYEKEE (reference sequence). CDR3 length: 15 amino acids. V lost 0 bases and J 5 bases, leaving 12 bases between the germline ends. The CDR3 nucleotides read TGTGCCAGCAGCTTGGCCGCACAGAATGATCAGCCCCAGCATTTT. Translated: CASSLAAQNDQPQHF.

The genes are TRBV6-5 and TRBJ2-7; TRBD1 matches at 8 bases. The CDR3 totals 15 residues. Trimming cost V 7 bases and J 0 bases; bases outside gene matches: 8. Germline assignment: CDR1 MNHEY and CDR2 SVGAGI. The CDR3 region has the DNA TGTGCCAGCAACCCAGGGGGCCCCCCCTCCTACGAGCAGTACTTC. Translation: CASNPGGPPSYEQYF.

This clone was observed a few times. The chain links TRBV18 to TRBJ2-5; TRBD1 matches at 7 bases. CDR1 and CDR2 (germline): KGHSH, LQKENI. The V segment lost 4 bases and the J segment 4 bases; nucleotides outside the gene matches: 6. The CDR3 loop spans 14 amino acids. The CDR3 loop reads CASSLTTGRETQYF. The CDR3 DNA follows: TGTGCCAGCTCACTAACGACAGGGCGAGAGACCCAGTACTTC.

This clone was observed a few times. The J gene is TRBJ1-2, the V gene TRBV14; a weak D match, TRBD1 (6 bases). The CDR3 totals 13 residues. Trimming left V 6 bases short and J 2 bases short, with 10 bases between. CDR1 is SGHDN, CDR2 FVKESK, per germline. CDR3 amino acids: CASRQTGNYGYTF. Here the CDR3 DNA reads TGTGCCAGCAGACAGACAGGAAACTATGGCTACACCTTC.

V and J are TRBV7-9 and TRBJ2-2; D may be TRBD2 (6 bases). Germline-derived CDR1 and CDR2 are SEHNR and FQNEAQ (reference sequence). The CDR3 contains 15 residues. V shed 3 bases and J shed 0 bases, with 8 bases lying between them. The CDR3 bases are TGTGCCAGCAGCTTCGGGGGTCCGAACACCGGGGAGCTGTTTTTT. This translates into CASSFGGPNTGELFF.

This rearrangement joins TRBV11-2 to TRBJ2-2; TRBD2 agrees at 11 bases. The CDR3 covers 18 residues. Germline CDR1 is SGHAT and CDR2 is FQNNGV. The V segment lost 1 base and the J segment 5 bases; nucleotides outside the gene matches: 9. The CDR3 protein is CASSLGAGTSGITGELFF. Here the CDR3 DNA reads TGTGCCAGCAGCTTAGGGGCAGGGACTAGCGGAATAACCGGGGAGCTGTTTTTT. Looking up the rest from reference TRBV11-2 and TRBJ2-2 gives the full variable domain: EAGVAQSPRYKIIEKRQSVAFWCNPISGHATLYWYQQILGQGPKLLIQFQNNGVVDDSQLPKDRFSAERLKGVDSTLKIQPAKLEDSAVYLCASSLGAGTSGITGELFFGEGSRLTVL.